A selection of T cell receptor beta chains follows, all from one sample in a study of cytotoxic CD8 clonotypes in ibrutinib-treated CLL. Clones were sequenced by immunoSEQ multiplex PCR, and TCRdb holds only the in-frame ones, with some missing. This table has 130,000 to 150,000 clones, about four fifths appearing once. The source was PBMCs, collected after 12 months of ibrutinib treatment. All receptors come from a human donor with chronic lymphocytic leukemia. Both conserved end residues are part of each CDR3. A D gene is named only where the DNA matches it firmly. Clone size is shown for a subset of rows, as once, few, many or a class of expanded clone.

cdr3_length clone_size j_call v_call d_call cdr3_aa cdr3_nt
16 once TRBJ2-1 TRBV4-3 TRBD2 CASSPIAGGPYNEQFF TGCGCCAGCAGCCCGATAGCGGGAGGCCCCTACAATGAGCAGTTCTTC
10 - TRBJ1-2 TRBV30 - CAWMGYGYTF TGTGCCTGGATGGGGTATGGCTACACCTTC
17 - TRBJ1-2 TRBV5-6 - CASSLVVTGDSNYGYTF TGTGCCAGCAGCTTGGTCGTGACAGGTGACTCTAACTATGGCTACACCTTC
14 - TRBJ1-1 TRBV7-6 - CASSLVQGNTEAFF TGTGCCAGCAGCTTAGTACAGGGGAACACTGAAGCTTTCTTT
14 - TRBJ2-3 TRBV5-6 - CASSLVSPTDTQYF TGTGCCAGCAGCTTGGTTTCCCCCACAGATACGCAGTATTTT
14 - TRBJ2-2 TRBV28 - CASSKHQLTGELFF TGTGCCAGCAGTAAACACCAACTCACCGGGGAGCTGTTTTTT
11 - TRBJ2-7 TRBV2 - CASVSGYEQYF TGTGCCAGCGTCTCGGGATACGAGCAGTACTTC
15 - TRBJ2-2 TRBV10-3 - CATQSTGYGTGELFF TGTGCCACCCAGAGCACAGGTTATGGCACCGGGGAGCTGTTTTTT
18 few TRBJ2-7 TRBV4-2 TRBD2 CASSPRGRGGMGGDEQYF TGTGCCAGCAGCCCCCGGGGACGGGGGGGAATGGGAGGGGACGAGCAGTACTTC
16 - TRBJ1-5 TRBV15 - CATSRDFGWGNQPQHF TGTGCCACCAGCAGAGATTTTGGTTGGGGCAATCAGCCCCAGCATTTT
14 few TRBJ1-1 TRBV19 TRBD1 CASSIDRELTEAFF TGTGCCAGTAGTATCGACAGGGAACTCACTGAAGCTTTCTTT
15 - TRBJ2-1 TRBV19 - CASSLSGSWENEQFF TGTGCCAGTAGTTTGTCGGGATCGTGGGAAAATGAGCAGTTCTTC
13 - TRBJ2-7 TRBV18 - CASSQPGPYEQYF TGTGCCAGCTCACAACCGGGACCCTACGAGCAGTACTTC
13 few TRBJ1-2 TRBV18 - CASSPGSNYGYTF TGTGCCAGCTCACCCGGGTCTAACTATGGCTACACCTTC
13 - TRBJ1-2 TRBV7-9 - CASSLDGGGGYTF TGTGCCAGCAGCTTAGACGGGGGTGGCGGCTACACCTTC
14 - TRBJ2-1 TRBV5-1 TRBD1 CASSTGQGYNEQFF TGCGCCAGCAGCACGGGACAGGGGTACAATGAGCAGTTCTTC
13 - TRBJ2-2 TRBV9 - CASSVGTHGELFF TGTGCCAGCAGCGTAGGGACGCACGGGGAGCTGTTTTTT
13 - TRBJ1-1 TRBV6-6 - CASTRGWDTEAFF TGTGCCAGCACCCGCGGGTGGGACACTGAAGCTTTCTTT
17 - TRBJ1-1 TRBV14 TRBD1 CASSQGGLKDRGNEAFF TGTGCCAGCAGCCAAGGGGGCCTTAAGGACAGGGGGAATGAAGCTTTCTTT
13 - TRBJ2-5 TRBV7-3 - CASSSQGGETQYF TGTGCCAGCAGCAGCCAGGGGGGAGAGACCCAGTACTTC
16 - TRBJ2-1 TRBV29-1 TRBD2 CSVERTSGQLIDEQFF TGCAGCGTTGAGCGGACTAGCGGGCAACTAATCGATGAGCAGTTCTTC
14 - TRBJ2-7 TRBV19 - CASSLREGTYEQYF TGTGCCAGTAGTCTAAGAGAGGGGACCTACGAGCAGTACTTC
11 - TRBJ2-7 TRBV11-2 - CASSSYYEQYF TGTGCCAGCAGCTCCTACTACGAGCAGTACTTC
13 - TRBJ2-1 TRBV5-1 TRBD2 CASIGLAGLEQFF TGCGCCAGCATAGGACTAGCGGGACTTGAGCAGTTCTTC
11 few TRBJ1-1 TRBV28 - CASRMNTEAFF TGTGCCAGCAGGATGAACACTGAAGCTTTCTTT
14 - TRBJ2-3 TRBV11-2 TRBD1 CASSLSRGTDTQYF TGTGCCAGCAGCTTGAGCAGGGGGACAGATACGCAGTATTTT
15 - TRBJ2-7 TRBV19 - CASSGFLGASYEQYF TGTGCCAGTAGTGGTTTCCTAGGAGCCTCCTACGAGCAGTACTTC
14 - TRBJ1-1 TRBV29-1 - CSVDLGIRNTEAFF TGCAGCGTTGATTTGGGAATCAGGAACACTGAAGCTTTCTTT
18 - TRBJ2-7 TRBV10-1 - CASSEPRGREGSKYEQYF TGCGCCAGCAGTGAGCCCAGAGGACGTGAGGGGTCCAAATACGAGCAGTACTTC
16 - TRBJ1-3 TRBV7-9 - CASSLGLGRSGNTIYF TGTGCCAGCAGCTTAGGGTTAGGGCGCTCTGGAAACACCATATATTTT
15 - TRBJ2-1 TRBV7-3 - CASSLNSPPSMEQFF TGTGCCAGCAGCTTAAATTCGCCCCCATCAATGGAGCAGTTCTTC
13 - TRBJ1-1 TRBV18 - CASSPLGGSEAFF TGTGCCAGCTCACCCCTTGGGGGGAGTGAAGCTTTCTTT
16 - TRBJ2-1 TRBV4-3 - CASSQDRASSYNEQFF TGCGCCAGCAGCCAAGATCGGGCTAGCTCCTACAATGAGCAGTTCTTC
10 - TRBJ1-4 TRBV25-1 - CASTNEKLFF TGTGCCAGCACCAATGAAAAACTGTTTTTT
15 - TRBJ2-7 TRBV6-1 - CASRWGGQNSYEQYF TGTGCCAGCAGATGGGGGGGACAGAACTCCTACGAGCAGTACTTC
15 - TRBJ1-4 TRBV5-4 - CASSKTGVRSEKLFF TGTGCCAGCAGCAAGACGGGTGTCCGAAGTGAAAAACTGTTTTTT
16 - TRBJ2-1 TRBV14 TRBD2 CASSQRPGLAGVEQFF TGTGCCAGCAGCCAACGGCCGGGACTAGCGGGAGTTGAGCAGTTCTTC
15 - TRBJ1-2 TRBV15 - CATSRDRRQTYGYTF TGTGCCACCAGCAGAGATCGCCGGCAGACGTATGGCTACACCTTC
15 - TRBJ2-1 TRBV28 TRBD1 CASSLGQVQYNEQFF TGTGCCAGCAGCCTGGGACAGGTACAGTACAATGAGCAGTTCTTC